This TCR beta chain was sequenced for a study of human T cells and chemical hapten exposure. Study-level background: Donors were sensitized with 2% DPC on the upper inner arm.

CDR3 length: 14 residues. The germline CDR1 and CDR2 sequences are MNHEY and SVGAGI. V lost 6 bases and J 2 bases, leaving 12 bases between the germline ends. Time point here: pre-sensitization, week 0. Treatment denoted: therapeutic diphenylcyclopropenone sensitization with weekly scalp DPC. Ahead of applying each patch test, blood was sampled. TCRdb called the RACE reads again in MiXCR, with one record for every CDR3 protein. The table shows around 330,000 distinct CDR3 sequences, with around 5.5% occurring only once. The chain recombines TRBV6-5 with TRBJ2-3, with D possibly matching TRBD1 (5 bases). The source was whole blood, collected in connection with sensitization to the hapten diphenylcyclopropenone (DPC). This clonotype was sampled from a woman aged 18-30 years with alopecia areata. Some clones in this sample may be carry-over from other donors' samples. The CDR3 nucleotides read TGTGCCAGCAGCAGGGCTATCCTCACAGATACGCAGTATTTT. This gives the protein CASSRAILTDTQYF.